Within the sample, the clone carrying this TCR beta chain is medium-sized (0.01 to 0.1%). Its antigen remains unidentified. Sequencing of DNA taken from cultured CD4+ T cells relied on the Oncomine TCR Beta short-read assay. TCRdb fed the PCR reads into MiXCR, producing one record per CDR3 protein. The table includes more than 2,000 distinct CDR3 sequences, 15% to 20% detected once. The data derive from a study of vaccination and CD4 T cells after COVID-19. Study-wide context: Median time from COVID diagnosis to post-COVID sampling was about 14 weeks (35 to 161).

Treatment noted: roughly 10-day PBMC culture with coronavirus spike peptide pools or control peptides (ViraFEST assay). CD4+ T cells that came from the unexposed donor were collected before the COVID-19 pandemic (2011-2018). IL-2 at 10 IU/ml and peptide pools at roughly 10 ug/ml were added to PBMCs cultured at over 1.5 million per well. Half of the medium was exchanged for fresh IL-2 medium, first on day 3 and then on day 7. As cell numbers allowed, unexposed-donor CD4+ T cells faced SARS-CoV-2 S/N and four cold-coronavirus spikes. Source material: CD4+ T cells from blood, cultured in vitro. The origin of this receptor is a human donor in good health.

In nucleotides, the CDR3 is TGTGCCAGCAGCTTAGCGGCAGGGGGCTCGGGCACCCTCCACTTT. Its protein product is CASSLAAGGSGTLHF. The chain employs TRBV7-9 and TRBJ1-6, with TRBD1 matching 8 bases. CDR1 SEHNR and CDR2 FQNEAQ come from the germline V gene (reference sequence). This CDR3 has 15 residues. With 0 bases clipped from V and 14 bases from J, the junction kept 9 bases outside the gene matches.